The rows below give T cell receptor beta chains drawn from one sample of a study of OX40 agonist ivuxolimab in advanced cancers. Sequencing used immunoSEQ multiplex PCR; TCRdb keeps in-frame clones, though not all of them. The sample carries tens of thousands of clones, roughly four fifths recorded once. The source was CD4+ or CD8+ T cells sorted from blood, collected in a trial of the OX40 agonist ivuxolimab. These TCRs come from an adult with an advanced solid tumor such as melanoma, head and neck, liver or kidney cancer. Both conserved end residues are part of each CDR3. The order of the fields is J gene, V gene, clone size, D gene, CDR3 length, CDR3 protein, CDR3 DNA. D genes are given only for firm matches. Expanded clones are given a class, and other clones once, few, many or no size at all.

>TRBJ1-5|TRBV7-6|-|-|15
CASSFEGNSNQPQHF
TGTGCCAGCAGCTTTGAGGGAAATAGCAATCAGCCCCAGCATTTT
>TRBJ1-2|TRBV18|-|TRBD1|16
CASSPLSGDRGSGYTF
TGTGCCAGCTCACCACTGAGTGGGGACAGGGGATCCGGCTACACCTTC
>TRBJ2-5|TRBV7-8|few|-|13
CASSLTFRETQYF
TGTGCCAGCAGCTTAACTTTCCGGGAGACCCAGTACTTC
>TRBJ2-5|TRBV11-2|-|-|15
CASSLDLGRPETQYF
TGTGCCAGCAGCTTAGATCTGGGAAGGCCAGAGACCCAGTACTTC
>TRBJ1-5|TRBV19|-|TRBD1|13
CASSTTGAQPQHF
TGTGCCAGTAGTACGACAGGGGCTCAGCCCCAGCATTTT
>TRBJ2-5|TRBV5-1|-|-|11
CASSLEETQYF
TGCGCCAGCAGCCTCGAAGAGACCCAGTACTTC
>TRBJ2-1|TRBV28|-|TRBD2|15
CASSSGGAPYNEQFF
TGTGCCAGTAGTAGCGGGGGGGCCCCCTACAATGAGCAGTTCTTC
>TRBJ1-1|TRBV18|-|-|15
CASSPRDGPNTEAFF
TGTGCCAGCTCACCACGGGACGGACCGAACACTGAAGCTTTCTTT
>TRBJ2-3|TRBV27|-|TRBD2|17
CASSLWGLAGGLDTQYF
TGTGCCAGCAGTTTATGGGGACTAGCGGGGGGCCTAGATACGCAGTATTTT
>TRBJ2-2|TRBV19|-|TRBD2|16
CASRGIAGGPTGELFF
TGTGCCAGTAGGGGAATAGCGGGGGGGCCCACCGGGGAGCTGTTTTTT
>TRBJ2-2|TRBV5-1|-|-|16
CASSFAVRTRGGELFF
TGCGCCAGCAGCTTCGCCGTAAGGACTCGAGGCGGGGAGCTGTTTTTT